This TCR beta chain originates from a study of sequential checkpoint blockade in melanoma. Germline loops: CDR1 LNHDA, CDR2 SQIVND (reference sequence). This CDR3 comprises 14 residues. The germline V and J ends were trimmed by 3 bases and 4 bases, with 12 bases remaining between them. Here immunoSEQ multiplex PCR was the method, and the copy in TCRdb shows in-frame clones only, minus some. This table has 10,000 to 15,000 clones, approximately 68% appearing once. As to treatment: randomized to nivolumab then ipilimumab (arm A) or the reverse (arm B). No patient had prior DNA-damaging chemotherapy. PBMC sorting kept live CD3+CD8+ cells without CD19 or CD56.

Material: CD8+ T cells sorted from blood (inferred from file names), obtained from a patient given nivolumab and ipilimumab in sequence. V usage is TRBV19 and J usage is TRBJ1-1, with D perhaps TRBD1 (5 bases). The clonotype originates from a human donor with melanoma. The CDR3 loop is CASSIWDGSTEAFF. DNA for the CDR3: TGTGCCAGTAGTATTTGGGACGGGAGCACTGAAGCTTTCTTT.